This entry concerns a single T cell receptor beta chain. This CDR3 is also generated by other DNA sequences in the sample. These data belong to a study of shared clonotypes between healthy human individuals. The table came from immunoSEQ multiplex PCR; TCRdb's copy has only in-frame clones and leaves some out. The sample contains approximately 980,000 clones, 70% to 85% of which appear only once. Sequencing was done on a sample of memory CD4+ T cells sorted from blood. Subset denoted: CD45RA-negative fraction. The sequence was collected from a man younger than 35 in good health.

CDR3 in DNA: TGTGCCAGCAGCCTTAGGGGCACTGAAGCTTTCTTT. It is translated as CASSLRGTEAFF. The V gene is TRBV6-5, the J gene TRBJ1-1, with a weak D call TRBD1 (5 bases). V was clipped by 6 bases and J by 4 bases, with 9 bases between them. The CDR3 consists of 12 residues. From germline, CDR1 is MNHEY and CDR2 SVGAGI.